These 28 T cell receptor beta chains were sequenced from one sample in a study of T cells in Graves' hyperthyroidism and ophthalmopathy. Amplification yielded TCR beta CDR3 regions, with RNA transcripts as the source. A first-round RT-PCR of the TCR CDR3 used the HTBI primer set. TCRdb passed the multiplex PCR reads through MiXCR, listing each CDR3 protein once. The sample holds hundreds of thousands of distinct CDR3 sequences, 15% to 20% seen once. The sequenced sample was blood. The source of these receptors is a man aged 35-49 years with Graves' ophthalmopathy.

This rearrangement joins TRBV9 to TRBJ1-2, with TRBD1 matching over 7 bases. Germline V lookup: CDR1 SGDLS, CDR2 YYNGEE. J gave up 4 bases and V 3 bases, and 12 bases lay outside the gene matches. This CDR3 region has 16 residues. DNA for the CDR3: TGTGCCAGCAGCGCCACCGGGTCCAGGACAGGCTATGGCTACACCTTC. Amino acids: CASSATGSRTGYGYTF.

J is TRBJ2-5 and V is TRBV20-1, with 8 bases fitting TRBD1. The V gene end was trimmed by 6 bases and the J gene end by 2 bases; junction bases not matched to a gene: 8. Germline V gives CDR1 DFQATT, CDR2 SNEGSKA (reference sequence). The CDR3 runs 14 residues. CDR3 in amino acids: CSAPGTGLQETQYF. The CDR3 DNA is TGCAGTGCACCCGGGACAGGATTACAAGAGACCCAGTACTTC.

This clonotype was observed a few times. The chain combines TRBV7-9 with TRBJ2-2; D remains unclear. V was trimmed by 7 bases and J by 1 base, leaving 10 bases between them. CDR1 SEHNR and CDR2 FQNEAQ come from the germline V gene (reference sequence). The CDR3 loop spans 14 amino acids. This CDR3 is CASTLQLNTGELFF. The CDR3 DNA follows: TGTGCCAGCACACTCCAGCTGAACACCGGGGAGCTGTTTTTT.

This clonotype appeared a few times. J is TRBJ2-7 and V is TRBV15, with 8 bases that match TRBD1. The V and J ends lost 3 bases and 3 bases, in that order; junction bases with no gene match: 1. CDR1 and CDR2 from the germline V gene are LNHNV and YYDKDF (reference sequence). CDR3 length: 13 amino acids. The CDR3: CATSRDRVYEQYF. The CDR3 DNA sequence: TGTGCCACCAGCAGGGACAGGGTCTACGAGCAGTACTTC.

This clonotype was observed at least ten times. The chain employs TRBV30 and TRBJ2-1; 7 bases are shared with TRBD2. This CDR3 has 15 residues. Trimming at V came to 0 bases and at J to 6 bases, leaving 8 bases not matched to a gene. Germline loops: CDR1 GTSNPN, CDR2 SVGIG (reference sequence). As DNA, the CDR3 is TGTGCCTGGAGTGTATTCGCGGGAGTCCGCAATGAGCAGTTCTTC. Protein: CAWSVFAGVRNEQFF.

The rearrangement links TRBV7-2 to TRBJ2-1; 13 bases line up with TRBD2. Germline-derived CDR1 and CDR2 are SGHTA and FQGNSA. The CDR3 is made up of 18 amino acids. Trimming cost V 4 bases and J 7 bases; bases outside gene matches: 13. In DNA form, the CDR3 reads TGTGCCAGCAGCTCCTGGACTAGCGGGAGTCTCAGGCCGAATGAGCAGTTCTTC. Amino acid sequence: CASSSWTSGSLRPNEQFF. The full variable domain, completed using reference TRBV7-2 and TRBJ2-1, is GAGVSQSPSNKVTEKGKDVELRCDPISGHTALYWYRQSLGQGLEFLIYFQGNSAPDKSGLPSDRFSAERTGGSVSTLTIQRTQQEDSAVYLCASSSWTSGSLRPNEQFFGPGTRLTVL.

V and J are TRBV4-1 and TRBJ1-6; the D gene is possibly TRBD1 (5 bases). Germline CDR1 MGHRA, CDR2 YSYEKL. V lost 2 bases to trimming and J lost 7 bases, with 24 bases between them. The CDR3 is 19 amino acids. The CDR3, as DNA: TGCGCCAGCAGCCAAAACCCCCCCCAAGAAGGGGCCCAGAATTCACCCCTCCACTTT. Amino acids: CASSQNPPQEGAQNSPLHF.

Written as DNA, the CDR3 is TGTGCCATCAGTGAGACCACAGGGATTCGCTCTGGAAACACCATATATTTT. This gives the protein CAISETTGIRSGNTIYF. This chain links TRBV10-3 with TRBJ1-3; TRBD1 might be the D (6 bases). CDR1 and CDR2 from the germline V gene are ENHRY and SYGVKD. This CDR3 is built from 17 residues. Trimming cost V 2 bases and J 0 bases, with 14 bases left between them.

This chain links TRBV6-1 with TRBJ1-5; D not resolved. The length of the CDR3 is 17 residues. Looked up from germline, CDR1 is MNHNS and CDR2 is SASEGT. The V gene lost 0 bases and the J gene lost 0 bases, with 12 bases spanning the gap. DNA for the CDR3: TGTGCCAGCAGTGAAGCCCCCGGTTTTCATAGCAATCAGCCCCAGCATTTT. It yields the protein CASSEAPGFHSNQPQHF.

The chain uses TRBV5-1 and TRBJ2-5, with 7 nucleotides matching TRBD1. V trimming: 6 bases; J trimming: 1 base; junction bases outside the gene matches: 9. The CDR3 has 15 residues. In germline, CDR1 is SGHRS, CDR2 YFSETQ. CDR3 sequence reads: CASTTGAASQETQYF. The DNA of the CDR3 is TGCGCCAGCACCACAGGGGCGGCGAGCCAAGAGACCCAGTACTTC.

Ten or more counts support this clonotype. V usage is TRBV14 and J usage is TRBJ2-5; the D call may be TRBD1 or TRBD2 (5 bases each). This CDR3 is built from 14 residues. Looked up from germline, CDR1 is SGHDN and CDR2 is FVKESK. V was clipped by 1 base and J by 7 bases, with 13 bases between them. CDR3 amino acids: CASSQGGTRRTQYF. The CDR3 DNA is TGTGCCAGCAGCCAAGGAGGGACGAGAAGGACCCAGTACTTC.

This clonotype occurred many times. The chain recombines TRBV5-5 with TRBJ2-3; TRBD1 might be the D (5 bases). Germline CDR1 is SGHKS and CDR2 is YYEKEE (reference sequence). Deletions cut 2 bases from V and 0 bases from J, with 7 bases between. The CDR3 extends over 14 amino acids. The chain's CDR3 is CASSFYRSTDTQYF. CDR3 bases: TGTGCCAGCAGCTTCTACAGGAGCACAGATACGCAGTATTTT.

The chain has TRBV5-5 and TRBJ2-5, with D tentatively TRBD1 (6 bases). V gave up 4 bases and J gave up 2 bases, with 18 bases separating them. This CDR3 region has 16 residues. CDR1 is SGHKS and CDR2 is YYEKEE in the germline V gene (reference sequence). The CDR3 is CASSKGHQGPQETQYF. The CDR3, as DNA: TGTGCCAGCAGCAAGGGACATCAGGGCCCTCAAGAGACCCAGTACTTC.

As to this clonotype: A read error is possible here, since a much larger clone lies one base away. The gene calls are TRBV27 and TRBJ1-1; D might be TRBD1 (5 bases). Germline values: CDR1 MNHEY, CDR2 SMNVEV (reference sequence). Trimming pared 0 bases from V and 1 base from J, leaving 15 bases between. The CDR3 covers 17 residues. CDR3 nucleotides: TGTGCCAGCAGTTTATCCGCCATGCTTGGGGCGAACACTGAAGCTTTCTTT. Translating gives CASSLSAMLGANTEAFF.

A few counts support this clonotype. The CDR3 DNA reads TGCGCCAGCAGCTTGACAGGGAACCCCACAGATACGCAGTATTTT. As protein: CASSLTGNPTDTQYF. The chain uses TRBV5-1 and TRBJ2-3; D perhaps matches TRBD1 (6 bases). Germline values: CDR1 SGHRS, CDR2 YFSETQ. The CDR3 runs 15 residues. Trimming left V 1 base short and J 2 bases short, with 11 bases between.

This clonotype was seen only a few times. The chain recombines TRBV10-1 with TRBJ2-4, with TRBD2 as a possible D gene (6 bases). The CDR3 totals 13 residues. From germline, CDR1 is WNHNN and CDR2 SYGVQD (reference sequence). Trimming cost V 6 bases and J 4 bases, with 10 bases left between them. The CDR3 DNA reads TGCGCCAGCAGCTCCAGCGGGAAAAACATTCAGTACTTC. Its protein is CASSSSGKNIQYF.

There are many counts of this clonotype. The chain is built from TRBV27 and TRBJ2-5; the D gene could be TRBD1 or TRBD2 (5 bases each). The CDR3 loop spans 17 amino acids. The germline CDR1 and CDR2 sequences are MNHEY and SMNVEV (reference sequence). V was clipped by 1 base and J by 0 bases, with 15 bases between them. The CDR3 sequence: CASSLYGTDEYQETQYF. As DNA, the CDR3 is TGTGCCAGCAGTTTATACGGGACGGACGAATACCAAGAGACCCAGTACTTC.

This clonotype came up many times. Its ends do not fully match the called genes, so a read error is possible. The rearrangement links TRBV18 to TRBJ1-6; D uncertain. The CDR3 totals 17 residues. Germline V gives CDR1 KGHSH, CDR2 LQKENI. The CDR3 DNA follows: TGTGCCAGCTCCCCACAACCGTTACAGACGAATAATTCACCCCTCCACTTT. Translation: CASSPQPLQTNNSPLHF.

This clonotype was found a few times. The V gene is TRBV7-3, the J gene TRBJ2-1; 10 positions agree with TRBD2. The CDR3 totals 16 residues. Losses at the gene ends were 4 bases for V and 2 bases for J; bases not matched to a gene: 5. Germline-derived CDR1 and CDR2 are SGHTA and FQGTGA. CDR3 residues: CASSSLSGGAYNEQFF. CDR3 bases: TGTGCCAGCAGCTCCCTAAGCGGGGGGGCCTACAATGAGCAGTTCTTC.

This clonotype was picked up a small number of times. This chain connects TRBV5-5 to TRBJ2-7; tentatively, D is TRBD1 (6 bases). The CDR3 extends over 17 amino acids. The germline V gene encodes CDR1 SGHKS and CDR2 YYEKEE (reference sequence). V lost 1 base, J lost 1 base, and 18 bases lay in between. The CDR3 loop is CASSLSIGRGWSYEQYF. CDR3 DNA sequence: TGTGCCAGCAGCTTGTCAATCGGCAGGGGTTGGTCCTACGAGCAGTACTTC.

This clonotype has a count of ten or more. The V call is TRBV12-3 or TRBV12-4, the J call TRBJ2-3; D not certain. There are 11 residues in the CDR3. Trimming took 8 bases from V and 5 from J, leaving 8 bases between them. The CDR3 is CASARLDTQYF. DNA for the CDR3: TGTGCCAGCGCCAGGCTAGATACGCAGTATTTT.

The genes are TRBV9 and TRBJ2-5, with a possible D match to TRBD1 (6 bases). The V gene's germline CDR1 is SGDLS and CDR2 YYNGEE. The CDR3 runs to 15 residues. The germline V and J ends were trimmed by 0 bases and 5 bases, with 14 bases remaining between them. CDR3 coding DNA: TGTGCCAGCAGCGTAGGAGGGGGTTCTGGGGAGACCCAGTACTTC. Translation: CASSVGGGSGETQYF.

The V gene is TRBV3-1, the J gene TRBJ2-7; either TRBD1 or TRBD2 may fit D (5 bases each). This CDR3 region has 14 residues. Germline V lookup: CDR1 LGHDT, CDR2 YNNKEL (reference sequence). Trimming took 3 bases from V and 3 from J, leaving 12 bases between them. CDR3 nucleotides: TGTGCCAGCAGCCACCCGGGGACCCACTACGAGCAGTACTTC. It yields the protein CASSHPGTHYEQYF.

This clonotype was counted at least ten times. This rearrangement joins TRBV11-2 to TRBJ2-5; D possibly corresponds to TRBD2 (6 bases). The CDR3 has 14 residues. Germline V lookup: CDR1 SGHAT, CDR2 FQNNGV. With 3 bases removed from V and 2 bases from J, the gap between germline ends came to 10 bases. Written as DNA, the CDR3 is TGTGCCAGCAGCTTTTTCCGGGGGCAAGAGACCCAGTACTTC. Translation gives CASSFFRGQETQYF.

There are a few counts of this clonotype. The chain combines TRBV20-1 with TRBJ1-6; TRBD1 matches 9 bases. The CDR3 contains 15 residues. The junction had 4 bases not matched to a gene; V was cut back by 0 bases and J by 7 bases. The germline gives CDR1 DFQATT, CDR2 SNEGSKA (reference sequence). The CDR3 DNA reads as TGCAGTGCTAGAGAGACCGGGACAGGGAATTCACCCCTCCACTTT. This sequence encodes CSARETGTGNSPLHF.

The CDR3 DNA sequence: TGCAGTGCTGGAGTTCCATACGGACTAGCGGGAGCCACAGATACGCAGTATTTT. Protein: CSAGVPYGLAGATDTQYF. V and J are TRBV20-1 and TRBJ2-3, with TRBD2 matching over 13 bases. Germline assignment: CDR1 DFQATT and CDR2 SNEGSKA (reference sequence). V shed 5 bases and J 2 bases; nucleotides not matched to a gene: 13. The CDR3 sequence is 18 residues long.

The chain combines TRBV6-1 with TRBJ2-1, with 11 bases aligning to TRBD1. V shed 5 bases, J shed 8 bases, and the junction held 11 bases outside the gene matches. The CDR3 sequence is 16 residues long. The V gene's germline CDR1 is MNHNS and CDR2 SASEGT. The chain's CDR3 is CASSPLGTGGRDEQFF. In DNA, the CDR3 is TGTGCCAGCAGTCCCCTTGGGACAGGGGGTAGAGATGAGCAGTTCTTC.

The chain carries TRBV5-1 and TRBJ2-5; 7 nucleotides agree with TRBD1. V lost 5 bases to trimming and J lost 1 base; unmatched junction nucleotides: 8. This CDR3 spans 15 amino acids. CDR1 SGHRS and CDR2 YFSETQ come from the germline V gene. The CDR3 DNA reads as TGCGCCAGCAGTTATGGACAGGTCCTCCAAGAGACCCAGTACTTC. Its translation is CASSYGQVLQETQYF.